Presented here are 17 T cell receptor beta chains from one specimen sequenced in a study of T cell responses to AZD1222 COVID-19 vaccine. Clones were sequenced by immunoSEQ multiplex PCR, and TCRdb holds only the in-frame ones, with some missing. The sample holds roughly 78,000 clones, roughly 82% seen once. Sequenced here: peripheral blood, sampled on day 0 of AZD1222 vaccination. The source is an adult in good health.

V is TRBV24-1 and J is TRBJ1-5, with a possible D match to TRBD1 (5 bases). The CDR3 spans 14 residues. Germline loops: CDR1 KGHDR, CDR2 SFDVKD. The V end was cut by 3 bases, the J end by 1 base, with 6 bases between. The CDR3 region is CATSDRDSNQPQHF. CDR3 nucleotides: TGTGCCACCAGTGATCGGGACAGCAATCAGCCCCAGCATTTT.

A few counts support this clone. This chain joins TRBV5-1 and TRBJ2-6; D is unresolved. The germline CDR1 and CDR2 sequences are SGHRS and YFSETQ. The CDR3 covers 14 residues. V lost 4 bases and J lost 0, with 5 bases in between. CDR3 bases: TGCGCCAGCAGCCAAACCTCTGGGGCCAACGTCCTGACTTTC. Protein product: CASSQTSGANVLTF.

This chain uses TRBV7-9 with TRBJ2-7, with D possibly TRBD1 on 6 matching bases. Germline CDR1 is SEHNR and CDR2 is FQNEAQ (reference sequence). The CDR3 is made up of 14 amino acids. Trimming pared 5 bases from V and 6 bases from J, leaving 17 bases between. In nucleotides, the CDR3 is TGTGCCAGCAGCCAACAGGGACCCTCGGGCGAGCAGTACTTC. Its translation is CASSQQGPSGEQYF.

This rearrangement joins TRBV19 to TRBJ2-7; TRBD2 might be the D (5 bases). CDR1 and CDR2 (germline): LNHDA, SQIVND (reference sequence). The CDR3 has 14 residues. Trimming removed 4 bases from V and 1 base from J, with 11 bases in between. The CDR3 loop reads CASSTPGISYEQYF. CDR3 nucleotides: TGTGCCAGTAGTACCCCCGGGATTTCCTACGAGCAGTACTTC.

This rearrangement joins TRBV11-2 to TRBJ2-7; no reliable D call. CDR1 and CDR2 from the germline V gene are SGHAT and FQNNGV. Trimming removed 0 bases at V and 5 bases at J, with 26 bases between. The CDR3 totals 19 residues. The CDR3 sequence is CASSLEVGFKGEFWDEQYF. The CDR3 DNA reads as TGTGCCAGCAGCTTAGAAGTAGGTTTTAAGGGCGAGTTTTGGGACGAGCAGTACTTC.

This chain connects TRBV30 to TRBJ2-4; D is perhaps TRBD1 (7 bases). The CDR3 totals 13 residues. V lost 3 bases, J lost 7 bases, and 13 bases lay in between. Germline values: CDR1 GTSNPN, CDR2 SVGIG (reference sequence). CDR3 coding DNA: TGTGCCTGGAGGAGGGACAGCGGGAACATTCAGTACTTC. This codes for CAWRRDSGNIQYF.

J is TRBJ1-2 and V is TRBV28; D remains unclear. Germline lookup yields CDR1 MDHEN and CDR2 SYDVKM. This CDR3 contains 12 residues. Trimming shortened V by 5 bases and J by 6 bases, and 10 bases separated the two germline ends. The CDR3: CASSLLGNGYTF. DNA of the CDR3: TGTGCCAGCAGTCTCCTCGGGAATGGCTACACCTTC.

This clone was counted only a few times. The chain couples TRBV19 to TRBJ2-3, with TRBD2 as a possible D gene (6 bases). Trimming cost V 0 bases and J 2 bases, with 18 bases left between them. This CDR3 has 18 amino acids. CDR1 and CDR2 (germline): LNHDA, SQIVND (reference sequence). This CDR3 reads CASSIDQAGTLPTDTQYF. For the CDR3, the DNA is TGTGCCAGTAGTATAGATCAGGCTGGGACTTTACCCACAGATACGCAGTATTTT.

The chain employs TRBV7-8 and TRBJ1-2, with 7 nucleotides matching TRBD1. Germline V gives CDR1 SGHVS, CDR2 FQNEAQ. J was trimmed by 1 base and V by 1 base; bases with no gene match: 3. CDR3 length: 15 amino acids. The CDR3 nucleotides are TGTGCCAGCAGCTTAGGGGACAGCGTTAACTATGGCTACACCTTC. This translates into CASSLGDSVNYGYTF.

The CDR3 is CASSLLGYEQYF. Written as DNA, the CDR3 is TGCGCCAGCAGCTTGTTGGGGTACGAGCAGTACTTC. This sequence joins TRBV5-1 and TRBJ2-7; D is unclear. V was cut by 1 base and J by 4 bases, with 6 bases left in between. The CDR3 is 12 residues long. Per the germline V gene, CDR1 is SGHRS and CDR2 is YFSETQ.

The V gene is TRBV6-2 or TRBV6-3, the J gene TRBJ2-1; 7 nucleotides line up with TRBD1. V dropped 4 bases and J dropped 1; count of bases not matched to a gene: 4. The CDR3 consists of 15 residues. Germline lookup yields CDR1 MNHEY and CDR2 SVGEGT. In DNA form, the CDR3 reads TGTGCCAGCAGTTTCGACAGGGTTTCCTACAATGAGCAGTTCTTC. Translation: CASSFDRVSYNEQFF.

V is TRBV10-2 and J is TRBJ1-5, with unresolved D. V lost 5 bases and J 4 bases, leaving 15 bases between the germline ends. Germline loops: CDR1 WSHSY, CDR2 SAAADI. The CDR3 sequence is 15 residues long. The CDR3 sequence is CASSSDIIVNQPQHF. DNA for the CDR3: TGCGCCAGCAGTTCTGACATTATAGTAAATCAGCCCCAGCATTTT.

The J gene is TRBJ2-7, the V gene TRBV2; D tentatively fits TRBD1 or TRBD2 (5 bases each). The CDR3 covers 12 residues. Germline CDR1 SNHLY, CDR2 FYNNEI. V lost 6 bases and J 1 base, leaving 7 bases between the germline ends. CDR3 residues: CASSRESYEQYF. CDR3 sequence (DNA): TGTGCCAGCAGCAGGGAGTCCTACGAGCAGTACTTC.

In this sample, this clone turned up once. The J gene is TRBJ2-4, the V gene TRBV20-1, with 7 bases that match TRBD2. Germline values: CDR1 DFQATT, CDR2 SNEGSKA (reference sequence). The CDR3 extends over 16 amino acids. The V segment lost 3 bases and the J segment 2 bases; nucleotides outside the gene matches: 10. The CDR3 spells CSASLTGGSSKNIQYF. CDR3 nucleotide sequence: TGCAGTGCTAGTTTAACGGGGGGATCGTCCAAAAACATTCAGTACTTC.

The rearrangement joins TRBV6-5 to TRBJ2-7; tentatively, D is TRBD1 or TRBD2 (5 bases each). Per germline, CDR1 MNHEY and CDR2 SVGAGI. There are 15 residues in the CDR3. V shed 0 bases and J shed 5 bases, with 14 bases lying between them. CDR3 region: CASSYSWGKEDEQYF. The DNA of the CDR3 is TGTGCCAGCAGTTACTCATGGGGGAAGGAGGACGAGCAGTACTTC.

CDR3 sequence (DNA): TGTGCCAGCAGCTTAGCCGGGGTTTCTTGGAACACTGAAGCTTTCTTT. This gives the protein CASSLAGVSWNTEAFF. This chain connects TRBV13 to TRBJ1-1; D is uncertain. The CDR3 totals 16 residues. The germline CDR1 and CDR2 sequences are PRHDT and FYEKMQ (reference sequence). Trimming removed 1 base from V and 1 base from J, with 13 bases in between.

The V call is TRBV5-6, the J call TRBJ1-1; D gene unclear. This CDR3 is 14 amino acids long. Between the trimmed V and J ends, which lost 0 bases and 3 bases, there was a span of 9 bases. CDR1 and CDR2 from the germline V gene are SGHDT and YYEEEE. CDR3: CASSLVEGDTEAFF. The CDR3 region has the DNA TGTGCCAGCAGCTTGGTTGAGGGAGACACTGAAGCTTTCTTT.